This TCR beta chain comes out of a study of early T cells in non-severe SARS-CoV-2 infection. Researchers attached unique molecular identifiers to individual cDNA molecules. TCRdb reanalysed the 5' RACE reads using MiXCR and keeps one entry per CDR3 protein. The table shows roughly 41,000 distinct CDR3 sequences, with roughly 5.7% occurring only once. This clonotype was observed a handful of times. The antigen is undetermined. Points from the study as a whole: VDJdb matches were skewed toward anti-spike CD8 T cell responses.

Germline CDR1 is SGHDN and CDR2 is FVKESK. Trimming stripped 7 bases from V and 3 bases from J, with 10 bases between. This CDR3 has 14 amino acids. V gene TRBV14 combines with J gene TRBJ1-6, with D tentatively TRBD1 (5 bases). The origin of this receptor is an adult who was a healthcare worker with PCR-confirmed SARS-CoV-2 infection or an uninfected control (not recorded which). Sequencing used whole blood, obtained at baseline. In DNA form, the CDR3 reads TGTGCCAGCAAAGGGGCCCTCTATAATTCACCCCTCCACTTT. Translation gives CASKGALYNSPLHF.